The T cell receptor beta chain under discussion was sequenced for a study of control samples from healthy donors and cancer patients. Using immunoSEQ multiplex PCR, the repertoire was profiled, and TCRdb retains in-frame clones only, with some absent. Among 400,000 to 500,000 clones listed, about 93% were seen once. The CDR3 runs to 16 residues. Germline V gives CDR1 MDHEN, CDR2 SYDVKM. After removal of 6 bases from V and 3 bases from J, the junction contained 12 bases not matched to a gene. The gene calls are TRBV28 and TRBJ2-7; 9 bases fit TRBD1. What was sequenced was PBMCs. The sequence was collected from a man in his forties with head and neck cancer. The CDR3 loop reads CASSHPRQGGIYEQYF. The CDR3 DNA is TGTGCCAGCAGCCACCCACGACAGGGGGGGATCTACGAGCAGTACTTC.